The rows below give T cell receptor beta chains drawn from one sample of a study of beta chain features in type 1 diabetes. The protocol was immunoSEQ multiplex PCR, while the TCRdb copy is restricted to in-frame clones and leaves out a portion. The sample records 200,000 to 250,000 clones, 9.6% being singletons. Input material: naive CD4+ T cells from blood. These receptors were obtained from a woman in her late teens or twenties in good health. The CDR3 runs from the conserved cysteine through the conserved F or W. D genes are given only for firm matches. Clone size is given for some rows only: seen once, a few or many times, or a class if the clone is expanded.

clone_size	cdr3_length	v_call	d_call	j_call	cdr3_nt	cdr3_aa
.	13	TRBV6-6	TRBD2	TRBJ2-7	TGTGCCAGCTTTAGCGGGGACGCCTACGAGCAGTACTTC	CASFSGDAYEQYF
few	14	TRBV18	TRBD1	TRBJ2-1	TGTGCCAGCTCCAAAGGTGACAGGGGAAATGAGCAGTTCTTC	CASSKGDRGNEQFF
.	13	TRBV6-1	.	TRBJ1-2	TGTGCCAGCAGTGAGGACAGAGACTATGGCTACACCTTC	CASSEDRDYGYTF
few	15	TRBV7-3	.	TRBJ2-3	TGTGCCAGCAGCTTGGAGGGGGGGCCCTCAGATACGCAGTATTTT	CASSLEGGPSDTQYF
few	14	TRBV19	.	TRBJ2-1	TGTGCCAGTAGTATGGTTGGGGGACTGAATGAGCAGTTCTTC	CASSMVGGLNEQFF
once	14	TRBV5-1	.	TRBJ2-3	TGCGCCAGCAGCTTGGTCAGCGGCACAGATACGCAGTATTTT	CASSLVSGTDTQYF
once	18	TRBV7-2	TRBD1	TRBJ2-7	TGTGCCAGCAGCTTAGTGGGTATCGGACAGGTCCTAACCTACGAGCAGTACTTC	CASSLVGIGQVLTYEQYF
many	14	TRBV4-1	TRBD1	TRBJ2-1	TGCGCCAGCAGCCTTGGAGACAGGGCCGGCGAGCAGTTCTTC	CASSLGDRAGEQFF
.	15	TRBV7-6	TRBD2	TRBJ2-1	TGTGCCAGCAGCCCGACTGTGGGGAGGGACAATGAGCAGTTCTTC	CASSPTVGRDNEQFF
few	15	TRBV7-6	.	TRBJ1-5	TGTGCCAGCAGCGCCGGGACTGCAAACGGTCAGCCCCAGCATTTT	CASSAGTANGQPQHF
few	14	TRBV25-1	.	TRBJ2-1	TGTGCCAGCAGTGCTGGACAGAGATACAATGAGCAGTTCTTC	CASSAGQRYNEQFF
.	17	TRBV4-2	TRBD1	TRBJ2-1	TGTGCCAGCAGCCACCCCGCGACGGGGACAGGGGTCAATGAGCAGTTCTTC	CASSHPATGTGVNEQFF
.	14	TRBV9	TRBD1	TRBJ1-1	TGTGCCAGCAACAGGGACAGGGCCAACACTGAAGCTTTCTTT	CASNRDRANTEAFF
few	16	TRBV30	TRBD1	TRBJ2-7	TGTGCCTGGAGTGTTAGTCCGGGACAGAAGACCTACGAGCAGTACTTC	CAWSVSPGQKTYEQYF
few	17	TRBV7-2	TRBD1	TRBJ2-2	TGTGCCAGCAGGGGCACCAGGGGGTTCGCGAACACCGGGGAGCTGTTTTTT	CASRGTRGFANTGELFF
few	15	TRBV6-5	.	TRBJ1-1	TGTGCCAGCAGTTACTCATCGGGCAGGGGCACTGAAGCTTTCTTT	CASSYSSGRGTEAFF
.	15	TRBV21-1	.	TRBJ2-7	TGTGCCAGAGATGAGCCCAGGGGCGCGATCTACGAGCAGTACTTC	CARDEPRGAIYEQYF
.	16	TRBV18	TRBD1	TRBJ1-1	TGTGCCAGCTCACCACGGACAGGTCCCATGAACACTGAAGCTTTCTTT	CASSPRTGPMNTEAFF
few	16	TRBV23-1	TRBD1	TRBJ1-5	TGCGCCAGCAGAACAGGGGACGACTTTAGCAATCAGCCCCAGCATTTT	CASRTGDDFSNQPQHF
.	14	TRBV30	.	TRBJ2-2	TGTGCCTGGAGTAGGACTGCGAACACCGGGGAGCTGTTTTTT	CAWSRTANTGELFF
.	14	TRBV7-3	.	TRBJ2-2	TGTGCCAGCAGCTCACAGGGAGGGCCCGGGGAGCTGTTTTTT	CASSSQGGPGELFF
.	17	TRBV11-3	TRBD2	TRBJ2-2	TGTGCCAGCAGCTTAAACCCTCAGCGGGGGGGCACCGGGGAGCTGTTTTTT	CASSLNPQRGGTGELFF
.	17	TRBV5-4	TRBD2	TRBJ2-7	TGTGCCAGCAGCTTTAGGCCTGGCACTAGCGCCTCCTACGAGCAGTACTTC	CASSFRPGTSASYEQYF
.	14	TRBV5-1	.	TRBJ2-3	TGCGCCAGCAGCTTGGAGACTAACACAGATACGCAGTATTTT	CASSLETNTDTQYF
few	16	TRBV2	.	TRBJ1-5	TGTGCCAGCAGTGAAGGGGGGCGTCGGCGCAATCAGCCCCAGCATTTT	CASSEGGRRRNQPQHF
few	16	TRBV27	.	TRBJ2-2	TGTGCCAGCAGTCCCTGGGTGGGGGCGTCGACCGGGGAGCTGTTTTTT	CASSPWVGASTGELFF
few	16	TRBV4-1	TRBD2	TRBJ2-1	TGCGCCAGCAGCCAAGATCCCGGGAGGATCTACAATGAGCAGTTCTTC	CASSQDPGRIYNEQFF
few	15	TRBV23-1	TRBD1	TRBJ1-5	TGCGCCAGCAGTCCGGGACAGGGAGGTAGCCAGCCCCAGCATTTT	CASSPGQGGSQPQHF
.	15	TRBV30	.	TRBJ1-4	TGTGCCTGGAGTAGGGCAGGGGCAACTAATGAAAAACTGTTTTTT	CAWSRAGATNEKLFF
.	13	TRBV30	.	TRBJ1-5	TGTGCCTGGAGTGTTGGGCACAATCAGCCCCAGCATTTT	CAWSVGHNQPQHF
few	14	TRBV6-1	.	TRBJ1-1	TGTGCCAGCAGTGAACGTGGCAGGAACACTGAAGCTTTCTTT	CASSERGRNTEAFF
few	14	TRBV6-5	TRBD1	TRBJ2-7	TGTGCCAGCAGTACACAGGGGGCAAAGGACGAGCAGTACTTC	CASSTQGAKDEQYF
.	12	TRBV5-1	.	TRBJ1-1	TGCGCCAGCAGCTTCCGGGATGCTGAAGCTTTCTTT	CASSFRDAEAFF
few	15	TRBV19	TRBD1	TRBJ2-3	TGTGCCAGTAGTCCAGGGGGCGCCGGGGGAGATACGCAGTATTTT	CASSPGGAGGDTQYF
few	16	TRBV15	.	TRBJ1-2	TGTGCCACCAGCAGAGATTCAACGCTTAGGGGAGGTGGCTACACCTTC	CATSRDSTLRGGGYTF
few	12	TRBV30	.	TRBJ2-5	TGTGCCTGGAGCCCCCGGGGTGAGACCCAGTACTTC	CAWSPRGETQYF
few	19	TRBV7-7	TRBD2	TRBJ2-5	TGTGCCAGCAGCTCCCGGACCCTAGCGGGAGGGTCCTACCAAGAGACCCAGTACTTC	CASSSRTLAGGSYQETQYF
few	16	TRBV9	.	TRBJ2-3	TGTGCCAGCAGCGTAGCTGGGAGGACGGCGGCAGATACGCAGTATTTT	CASSVAGRTAADTQYF
.	14	TRBV30	.	TRBJ1-1	TGTGCCTGGAGTAGATCAGGGAAGTACACTGAAGCTTTCTTT	CAWSRSGKYTEAFF
many	14	TRBV28	.	TRBJ2-7	TGTGCCAGCAGGTTGGGAGGACCTGCCTACGAGCAGTACTTC	CASRLGGPAYEQYF
few	14	TRBV5-1	.	TRBJ1-1	TGCGCCAGCAGAGAGACGGTCGGGAGCACTGAAGCTTTCTTT	CASRETVGSTEAFF
few	16	TRBV19	.	TRBJ2-1	TGTGCCAGTAGTATAGGCCCCAGGGGGGCCCCGAATGAGCAGTTCTTC	CASSIGPRGAPNEQFF
few	15	TRBV7-9	TRBD2	TRBJ2-1	TGTGCCAGCAGCTTACCGGGACTAGTAAACAATGAGCAGTTCTTC	CASSLPGLVNNEQFF
many	13	TRBV29-1	.	TRBJ1-4	TGCAGCGCCCGTTCCAGGGTAGGCGAAAAACTGTTTTTT	CSARSRVGEKLFF
few	15	TRBV11-2	.	TRBJ2-5	TGTGCCAGCAGCTTAACTGGGCCGTTAAAAGAGACCCAGTACTTC	CASSLTGPLKETQYF
few	14	TRBV7-8	.	TRBJ1-1	TGTGCCAGCAGCTTAGACCGTTGGGCCCCCGAAGCTTTCTTT	CASSLDRWAPEAFF
.	17	TRBV18	TRBD1	TRBJ1-4	TGTGCCAGCTCACCGAATCGGATCGGACAGGGCGCTGAAAAACTGTTTTTT	CASSPNRIGQGAEKLFF
few	17	TRBV15	.	TRBJ2-7	TGTGCCACCAGCAGTTTTGCTGGGACAAATACTTTTTTGGGGCAGTACTTC	CATSSFAGTNTFLGQYF
few	16	TRBV25-1	TRBD2	TRBJ2-1	TGTGCCAGCAGGGGAACGAGCGGGAGGGCCGGTAATGAGCAGTTCTTC	CASRGTSGRAGNEQFF
.	13	TRBV6-6	.	TRBJ2-7	TGTGCCAGCAGTTACTCGACTCATGGCGAGCAGTACTTC	CASSYSTHGEQYF
.	13	TRBV18	.	TRBJ1-5	TGTGCCAGCTCACCAGCAGGGTTTCAGCCCCAGCATTTT	CASSPAGFQPQHF